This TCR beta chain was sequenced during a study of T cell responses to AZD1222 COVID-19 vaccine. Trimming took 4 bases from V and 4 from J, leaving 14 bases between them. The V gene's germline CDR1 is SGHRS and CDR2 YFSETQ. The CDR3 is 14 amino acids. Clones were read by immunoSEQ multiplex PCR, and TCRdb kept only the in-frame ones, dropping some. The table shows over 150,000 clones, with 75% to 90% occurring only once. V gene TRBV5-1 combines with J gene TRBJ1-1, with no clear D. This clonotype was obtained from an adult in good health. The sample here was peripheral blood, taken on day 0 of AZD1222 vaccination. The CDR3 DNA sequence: TGCGCCAGCAGCCTAAGTCAGTGGGCCACTGAAGCTTTCTTT. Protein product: CASSLSQWATEAFF.